These T cell receptor beta chains were read from a single sample in a study of blood T cell dynamics during melanoma immunotherapy. Clones were sequenced by immunoSEQ multiplex PCR, and TCRdb holds only the in-frame ones, with some missing. Here the sample table reports 35 to 40 clones. The material sequenced was cell-free DNA from blood, taken from a patient treated with checkpoint blockade. Receptors originate from a human donor with melanoma. Each CDR3 is given with its conserved first and last residue. A D gene is named only where the DNA matches it firmly.

-	14	TRBJ1-2	TRBV19	TGTGCCAGTAGTATTCGGGACGCCAACTATGGCTACACCTTC	CASSIRDANYGYTF
-	14	TRBJ2-7	TRBV11-2	TGTGCCAGCAGCTCCGGGACACCCTCCTACGAGCAGTACTTC	CASSSGTPSYEQYF
TRBD2	19	TRBJ2-3	TRBV2	TGTGCCAGCAGTGTGTATAGGACTAGCGGCCAAGAAACCACAGATACGCAGTATTTT	CASSVYRTSGQETTDTQYF
-	13	TRBJ2-5	TRBV7-9	TGTGCCAACTCACGGGGAGACCAAGAGACCCAGTACTTC	CANSRGDQETQYF
-	14	TRBJ2-7	TRBV5-5	TGTGCCAGCAGCCGGGAGTCGGTTGCCTACGAGCAGTACTTC	CASSRESVAYEQYF
-	16	TRBJ1-2	TRBV22-1	TGTCCTGGGAGCGGTCTTGGAGCGAGAAAGACCTATGGCTACACCTTC	CPGSGLGARKTYGYTF
-	14	TRBJ2-5	TRBV7-8	TGTGCCAGCAGCTTAGTGGTTAGCCGCGAGACCCAGTACTTC	CASSLVVSRETQYF
-	18	TRBJ2-6	TRBV4-2	TGTGCCAGCAGCTTCCATCGCAAAGGTTACAAGTCGGGCCAACGTCTGACTTTC	CASSFHRKGYKSGQRLTF
TRBD1	17	TRBJ2-7	TRBV11-2	TGTGCCAGCAGTAGACCTAGGAAGGACAGGGTAGACTACGAGCAGTACTTC	CASSRPRKDRVDYEQYF
TRBD2	17	TRBJ2-7	TRBV27	TGTGCCAGCAGTACCCGGGCTAGCGGGGGATTTGGTTACGAGCAGTACTTC	CASSTRASGGFGYEQYF
-	15	TRBJ2-3	TRBV5-4	TGTGCCAGCAGCCGCAACCATGGGGACACAGATACGCAGTATTTT	CASSRNHGDTDTQYF
-	12	TRBJ2-5	TRBV27	TGTGCCAGCAGTATGTTTGGGGAGACCCAGTACTTC	CASSMFGETQYF
-	16	TRBJ1-1	TRBV21-1	TGTGCCAGCAGAGATGGGCTAGCTACAATTCGCACTGAAGCTTTCTTT	CASRDGLATIRTEAFF